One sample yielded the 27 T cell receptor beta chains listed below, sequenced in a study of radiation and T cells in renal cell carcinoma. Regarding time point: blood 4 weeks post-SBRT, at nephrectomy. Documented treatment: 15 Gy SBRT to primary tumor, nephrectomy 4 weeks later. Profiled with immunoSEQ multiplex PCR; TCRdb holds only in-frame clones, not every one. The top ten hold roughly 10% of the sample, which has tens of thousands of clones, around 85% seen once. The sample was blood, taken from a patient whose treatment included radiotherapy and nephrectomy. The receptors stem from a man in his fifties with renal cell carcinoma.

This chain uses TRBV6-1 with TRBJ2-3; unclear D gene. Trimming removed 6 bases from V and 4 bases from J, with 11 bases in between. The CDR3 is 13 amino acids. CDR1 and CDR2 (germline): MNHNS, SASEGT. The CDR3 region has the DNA TGTGCCAGCAGAGGTCGATCAGCAGATACGCAGTATTTT. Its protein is CASRGRSADTQYF.

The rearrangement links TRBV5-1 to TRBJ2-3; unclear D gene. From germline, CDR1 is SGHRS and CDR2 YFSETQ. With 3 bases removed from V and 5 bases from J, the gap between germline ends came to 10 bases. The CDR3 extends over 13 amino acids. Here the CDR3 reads CASSYSRGDTQYF. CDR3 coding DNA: TGCGCCAGCAGCTACAGTAGAGGAGATACGCAGTATTTT.

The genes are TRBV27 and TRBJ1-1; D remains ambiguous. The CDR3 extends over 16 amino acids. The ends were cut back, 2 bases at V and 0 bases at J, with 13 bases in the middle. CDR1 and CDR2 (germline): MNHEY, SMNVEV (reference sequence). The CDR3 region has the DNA TGTGCCAGCAGTTTAAAGCCCCCTAATATGAACACTGAAGCTTTCTTT. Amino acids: CASSLKPPNMNTEAFF.

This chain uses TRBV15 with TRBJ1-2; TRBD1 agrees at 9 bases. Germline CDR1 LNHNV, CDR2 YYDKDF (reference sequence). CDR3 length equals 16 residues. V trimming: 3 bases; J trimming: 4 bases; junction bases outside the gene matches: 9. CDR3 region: CATSSDFTGGSYGYTF. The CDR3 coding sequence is TGTGCCACCAGCAGTGACTTTACAGGGGGCAGCTATGGCTACACCTTC.

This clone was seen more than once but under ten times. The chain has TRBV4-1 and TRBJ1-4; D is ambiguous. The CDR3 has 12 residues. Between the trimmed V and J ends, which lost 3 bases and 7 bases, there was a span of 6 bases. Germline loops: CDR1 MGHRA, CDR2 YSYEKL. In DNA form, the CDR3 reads TGCGCCAGCAGCCACAACTCTGAAAAACTGTTTTTT. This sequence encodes CASSHNSEKLFF.

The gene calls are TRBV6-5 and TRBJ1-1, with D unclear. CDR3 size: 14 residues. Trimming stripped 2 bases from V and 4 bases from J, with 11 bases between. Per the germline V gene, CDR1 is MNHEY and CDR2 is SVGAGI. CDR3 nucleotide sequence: TGTGCCAGCAGTTACGACATAGGGAGCACTGAAGCTTTCTTT. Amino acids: CASSYDIGSTEAFF.

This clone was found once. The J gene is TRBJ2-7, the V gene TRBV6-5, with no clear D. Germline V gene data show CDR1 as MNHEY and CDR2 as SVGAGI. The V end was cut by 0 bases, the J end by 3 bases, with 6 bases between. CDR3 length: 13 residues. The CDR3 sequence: CASSYSMGYEQYF. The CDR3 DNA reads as TGTGCCAGCAGTTACTCGATGGGCTACGAGCAGTACTTC.

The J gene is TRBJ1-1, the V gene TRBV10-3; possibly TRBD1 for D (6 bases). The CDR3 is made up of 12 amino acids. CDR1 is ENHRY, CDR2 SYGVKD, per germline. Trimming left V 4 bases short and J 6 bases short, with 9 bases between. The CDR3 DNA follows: TGTGCCATCAGTGCAGGGGAGGCTGAAGCTTTCTTT. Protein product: CAISAGEAEAFF.

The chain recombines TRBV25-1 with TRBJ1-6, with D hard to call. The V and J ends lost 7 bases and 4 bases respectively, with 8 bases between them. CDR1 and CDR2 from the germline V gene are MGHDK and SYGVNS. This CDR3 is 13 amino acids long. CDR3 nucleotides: TGTGCCAGCAAGCGGGGTTATAATTCACCCCTCCACTTT. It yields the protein CASKRGYNSPLHF.

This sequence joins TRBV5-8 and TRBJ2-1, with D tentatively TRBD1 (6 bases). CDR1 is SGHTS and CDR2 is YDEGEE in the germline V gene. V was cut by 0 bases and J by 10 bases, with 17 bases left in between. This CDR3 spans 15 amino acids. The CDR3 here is CASSLEVRGSPEQFF. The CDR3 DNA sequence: TGTGCCAGCAGCTTGGAGGTCAGGGGCTCACCGGAGCAGTTCTTC.

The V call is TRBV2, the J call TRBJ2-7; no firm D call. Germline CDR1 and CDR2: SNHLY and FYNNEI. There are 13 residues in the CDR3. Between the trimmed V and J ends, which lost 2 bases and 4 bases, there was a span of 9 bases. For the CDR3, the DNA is TGTGCCAGCAGTGAACCCTACAGTTACGAGCAGTACTTC. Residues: CASSEPYSYEQYF.

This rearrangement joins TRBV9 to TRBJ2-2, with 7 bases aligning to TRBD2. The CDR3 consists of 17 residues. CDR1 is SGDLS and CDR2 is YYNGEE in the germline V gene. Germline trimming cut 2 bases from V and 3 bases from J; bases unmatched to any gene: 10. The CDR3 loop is CASSVSGMTFDTGELFF. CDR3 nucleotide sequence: TGTGCCAGCAGCGTGAGCGGGATGACGTTCGACACCGGGGAGCTGTTTTTT.

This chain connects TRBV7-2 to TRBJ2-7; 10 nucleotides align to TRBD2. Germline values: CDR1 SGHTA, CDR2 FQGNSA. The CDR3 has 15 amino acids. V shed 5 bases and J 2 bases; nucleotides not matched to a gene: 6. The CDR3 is CASSGRLAGAYEQYF. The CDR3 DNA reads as TGTGCCAGCAGCGGAAGGCTAGCGGGGGCCTACGAGCAGTACTTC.

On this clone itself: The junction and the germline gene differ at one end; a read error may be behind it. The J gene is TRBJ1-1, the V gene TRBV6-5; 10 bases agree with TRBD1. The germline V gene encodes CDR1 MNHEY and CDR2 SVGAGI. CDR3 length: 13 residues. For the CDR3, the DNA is TGTGCCAGCAGTTCTTACGTTACGGGACAGGGGCTCTTT. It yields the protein CASSSYVTGQGLF.

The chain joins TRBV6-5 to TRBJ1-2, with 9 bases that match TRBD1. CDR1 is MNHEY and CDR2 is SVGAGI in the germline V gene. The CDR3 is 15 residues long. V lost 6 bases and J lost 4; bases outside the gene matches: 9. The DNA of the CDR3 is TGTGCCAGCAGAGTAACAGGGGGCTCGTCCTATGGCTACACCTTC. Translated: CASRVTGGSSYGYTF.

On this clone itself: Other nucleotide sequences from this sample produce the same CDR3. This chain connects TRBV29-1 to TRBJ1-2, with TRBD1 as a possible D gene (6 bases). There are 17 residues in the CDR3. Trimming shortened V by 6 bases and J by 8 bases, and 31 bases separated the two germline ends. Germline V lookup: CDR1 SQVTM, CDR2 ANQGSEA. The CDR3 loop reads CSVGRGGAKLSYRGYTF. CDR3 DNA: TGCAGCGTCGGCCGGGGGGGGGCGAAGCTCAGCTACCGGGGCTACACCTTC.

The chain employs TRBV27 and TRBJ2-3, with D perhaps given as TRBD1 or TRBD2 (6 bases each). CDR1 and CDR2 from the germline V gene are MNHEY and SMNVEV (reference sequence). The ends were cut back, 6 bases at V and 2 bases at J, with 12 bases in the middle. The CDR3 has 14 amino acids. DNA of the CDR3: TGTGCCAGCAGCCGAGGGGGGTCCACAGATACGCAGTATTTT. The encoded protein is CASSRGGSTDTQYF.

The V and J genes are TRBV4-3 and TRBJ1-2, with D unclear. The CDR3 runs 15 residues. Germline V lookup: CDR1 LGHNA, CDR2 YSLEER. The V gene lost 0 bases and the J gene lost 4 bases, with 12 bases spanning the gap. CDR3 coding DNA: TGCGCCAGCAGCCAAGAGATTGCGCCCTTCTATGGCTACACCTTC. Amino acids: CASSQEIAPFYGYTF.

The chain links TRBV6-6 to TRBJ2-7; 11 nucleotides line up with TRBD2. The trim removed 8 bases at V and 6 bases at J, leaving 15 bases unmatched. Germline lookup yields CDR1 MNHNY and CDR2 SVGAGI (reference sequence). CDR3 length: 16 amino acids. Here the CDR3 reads CASGRSGGAPEGEQYF. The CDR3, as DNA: TGTGCCAGCGGACGTAGCGGGGGGGCCCCCGAGGGCGAGCAGTACTTC.

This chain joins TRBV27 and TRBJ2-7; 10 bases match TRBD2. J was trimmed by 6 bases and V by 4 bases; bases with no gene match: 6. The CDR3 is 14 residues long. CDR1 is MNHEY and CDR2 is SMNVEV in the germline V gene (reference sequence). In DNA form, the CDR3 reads TGTGCCAGCAGTTCTCTAGCGGGGGTCACCGAGCAGTACTTC. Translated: CASSSLAGVTEQYF.

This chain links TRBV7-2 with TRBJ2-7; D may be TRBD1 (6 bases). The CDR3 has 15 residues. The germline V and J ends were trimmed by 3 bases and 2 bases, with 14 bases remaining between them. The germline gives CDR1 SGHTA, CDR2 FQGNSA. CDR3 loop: CASSLAGDRTYEQYF. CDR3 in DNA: TGTGCCAGCAGCTTGGCAGGGGACCGAACCTACGAGCAGTACTTC.

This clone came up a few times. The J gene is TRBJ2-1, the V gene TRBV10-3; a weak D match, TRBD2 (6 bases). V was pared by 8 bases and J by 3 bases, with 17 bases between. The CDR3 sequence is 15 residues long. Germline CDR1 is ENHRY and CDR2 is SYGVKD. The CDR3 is CAIGSSEIIYNEQFF. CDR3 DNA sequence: TGTGCCATCGGGTCTAGCGAAATCATCTACAATGAGCAGTTCTTC.

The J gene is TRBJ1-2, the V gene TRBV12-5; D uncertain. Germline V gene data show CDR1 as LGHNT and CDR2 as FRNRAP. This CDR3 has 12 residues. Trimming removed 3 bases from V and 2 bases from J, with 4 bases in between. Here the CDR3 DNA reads TGTGCTAGTGGTTTTCGGAACTATGGCTACACCTTC. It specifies CASGFRNYGYTF.

The CDR3 DNA reads as TGTGCCAGCAGCCCACCCGGGACTAGCGGGTGGACAGATACGCAGTATTTT. It specifies CASSPPGTSGWTDTQYF. This rearrangement joins TRBV6-4 to TRBJ2-3; 12 nucleotides align to TRBD2. Trimming at V came to 6 bases and at J to 3 bases, leaving 10 bases not matched to a gene. The V gene's germline CDR1 is MRHNA and CDR2 SNTAGT. The CDR3 extends over 17 amino acids.

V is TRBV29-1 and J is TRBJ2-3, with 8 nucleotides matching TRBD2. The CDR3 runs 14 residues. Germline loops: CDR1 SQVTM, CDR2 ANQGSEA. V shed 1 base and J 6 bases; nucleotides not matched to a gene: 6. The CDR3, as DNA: TGCAGCGTTGAAGGGGGTAGCGGGACGGATACGCAGTATTTT. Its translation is CSVEGGSGTDTQYF.

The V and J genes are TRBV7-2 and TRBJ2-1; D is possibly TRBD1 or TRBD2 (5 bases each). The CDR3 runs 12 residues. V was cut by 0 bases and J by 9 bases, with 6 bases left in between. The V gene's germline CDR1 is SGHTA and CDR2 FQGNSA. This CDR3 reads CASSLAGTEQFF. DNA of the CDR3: TGTGCCAGCAGCTTAGCCGGGACTGAGCAGTTCTTC.

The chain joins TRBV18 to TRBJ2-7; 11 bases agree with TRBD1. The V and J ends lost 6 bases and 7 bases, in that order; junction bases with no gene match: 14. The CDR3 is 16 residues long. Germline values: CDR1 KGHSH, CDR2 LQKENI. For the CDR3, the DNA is TGTGCCAGCTCGTTCCTCCCCGGACAGGGGGCGCGGGAGCAGTACTTC. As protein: CASSFLPGQGAREQYF.